This T cell receptor beta chain was sequenced in a study of blood T cell repertoires in COVID-19. On the study more broadly: Whether acute or convalescent, the COVID-19 samples came from the United States, Italy and Spain. Sample material is recorded as cDNA or gDNA derived from T cells, B-cell-depleted T cells, or PBMCs.

The length of the CDR3 is 15 residues. The V gene end was trimmed by 8 bases and the J gene end by 5 bases; junction bases not matched to a gene: 8. The germline V gene has CDR1 SNHLY and CDR2 FYNNEI. Original analysis: Counts of nucleated cells, estimated from reference gene primer amplification, were obtained. Method: immunoSEQ multiplex PCR; TCRdb's copy keeps in-frame clones and lacks some. V, J and clone size derive from that table, while D and trimming were established from the DNA sequence. The sample consists of about 50,000 clones, roughly 90% of them appearing once. The sequence derives from a woman aged 80 or over with acute or convalescent COVID-19. The sequenced sample was peripheral blood. The chain is built from TRBV2 and TRBJ1-4, with 10 bases identical to TRBD1. The CDR3 sequence is CASLRPGQGNEKLFF. The CDR3 DNA sequence: TGTGCCAGCCTACGCCCGGGACAGGGGAATGAAAAACTGTTTTTT.